This TCR beta chain was obtained from a study of metastatic and nonmetastatic thyroid tumors. Trimming took off 0 bases at V and 0 bases at J, with 12 bases between the two ends. The V gene's germline CDR1 is LNHNV and CDR2 YYDKDF (reference sequence). CDR3 length equals 16 residues. None of the patients had undergone any treatment ahead of thyroid surgery. TCRdb reanalyzed the PCR reads with MiXCR. Of 80,000 to 85,000 clones in the sample, around an eighth were seen once. The source of this sequence is a female donor with papillary thyroid cancer or a benign thyroid nodule (not recorded which). Some clones in this sample may be carry-over from other donors' samples. V gene TRBV15 combines with J gene TRBJ2-7; no clear D. The sequenced sample was tumor tissue. The CDR3, as DNA: TGTGCCACCAGCAGAGATGTGGCAAGCAGCTCCTACGAGCAGTACTTC. This codes for CATSRDVASSSYEQYF.